This entry features one TCR beta chain sequence. This sample was taken from a study of control samples from healthy donors and cancer patients. Clones were sequenced by immunoSEQ multiplex PCR, and TCRdb holds only the in-frame ones, with some missing. This sample carries tens of thousands of clones, about nine tenths of them seen once, and the ten largest clones take about 9.5%. V gave up 3 bases and J gave up 10 bases, with 14 bases separating them. Germline CDR1 and CDR2: SGHRS and YFSETQ. This CDR3 is built from 14 residues. This chain joins TRBV5-1 and TRBJ1-6; D gene ambiguous. The sequenced material came from PBMCs. This TCR came from a woman aged 50 to 65 with colorectal cancer. CDR3 protein: CASSSSEGFSPLHF. CDR3 in DNA: TGCGCCAGCAGCTCATCCGAGGGTTTCTCACCCCTCCACTTT.